Listed here are 12 T cell receptor beta chains from one sample, sequenced in a study of T cell responses to AZD1222 COVID-19 vaccine. TCRdb's copy holds only in-frame clones and misses some; the assay was immunoSEQ multiplex PCR. The data contain around 69,000 clones, roughly 84% of them seen just once; the ten biggest clones take up roughly 6.6%. This material consisted of peripheral blood, taken on day 0 of AZD1222 vaccination. These receptors came from an adult in good health.

J is TRBJ2-5 and V is TRBV7-9; D might be TRBD1 or TRBD2, each matching 5 bases. Deletions cut 6 bases from V and 5 bases from J, with 19 bases between. Germline V gene lookup returns CDR1 SEHNR and CDR2 FQNEAQ (reference sequence). The CDR3 contains 15 residues. CDR3 DNA: TGTGCCAGCAGACCCACGAGGGGCGCGGACGAGACCCAGTACTTC. It translates to CASRPTRGADETQYF.

The V call is TRBV7-2, the J call TRBJ2-2; D is perhaps TRBD1 or TRBD2 (5 bases each). Per the germline V gene, CDR1 is SGHTA and CDR2 is FQGNSA. Trimming left V 6 bases short and J 0 bases short, with 11 bases between. The CDR3 runs to 15 residues. CDR3 DNA: TGTGCCAGCAGTTGGGACGGCCCGAACACCGGGGAGCTGTTTTTT. Its protein product is CASSWDGPNTGELFF.

This chain joins TRBV7-6 and TRBJ2-1; D remains unclear. Germline V gene lookup returns CDR1 SGHVS and CDR2 FNYEAQ. The V gene lost 1 base and the J gene lost 5 bases, with 12 bases spanning the gap. The CDR3 extends over 15 amino acids. The CDR3 spells CASSLVHFGDNEQFF. For the CDR3, the DNA is TGTGCCAGCAGCTTAGTGCACTTTGGGGACAATGAGCAGTTCTTC.

The genes are TRBV3-1 (or the pseudogene TRBV3-2) and TRBJ1-3; 9 bases align to TRBD1. The length of the CDR3 is 17 residues. Germline CDR1 and CDR2: LGHDT and YNNKEL (reference sequence). The V segment lost 5 bases and the J segment 4 bases; nucleotides outside the gene matches: 12. CDR3 in DNA: TGTGCCAGCAGCGGCAACAGGGGGCAGGGGTTAGGAAACACCATATATTTT. It specifies CASSGNRGQGLGNTIYF.

DNA of the CDR3: TGTGCCAGCAGGGGAAGCTCCTACGAGCAGTACTTC. Its protein product is CASRGSSYEQYF. The V call is TRBV6-5, the J call TRBJ2-7; D not resolved. Germline V CDR1 and CDR2: MNHEY, SVGAGI. Trimming stripped 6 bases from V and 0 bases from J, with 6 bases between. The length of the CDR3 is 12 residues.

The chain recombines TRBV5-4 with TRBJ2-5, with a tentative D call TRBD2 (5 bases). V gave up 2 bases and J gave up 6 bases, with 14 bases separating them. CDR3 length: 14 residues. Germline CDR1 reads SGHNT; CDR2 reads YYREEE (reference sequence). For the CDR3, the DNA is TGTGCCAGCAGCTTAATTTTGGGAGAGAAGACCCAGTACTTC. Its translation is CASSLILGEKTQYF.

J is TRBJ2-7 and V is TRBV7-9; 8 nucleotides match TRBD2. The CDR3 sequence is 17 residues long. Germline loops: CDR1 SEHNR, CDR2 FQNEAQ (reference sequence). V was pared by 5 bases and J by 0 bases, with 12 bases of the junction left unmatched. The CDR3 here is CASSPAAMSGGSYEQYF. The CDR3 nucleotides read TGTGCCAGCAGCCCAGCCGCGATGAGCGGGGGCTCCTACGAGCAGTACTTC.

The sample holds one count of this clone. The CDR3 nucleotides are TGTGCCAGCAGCCAAGAAAATTGGGTTCGGCGGAACACTGAAGCTTTCTTT. Protein sequence: CASSQENWVRRNTEAFF. The V gene is TRBV3-1 (or the pseudogene TRBV3-2), the J gene TRBJ1-1; D is undetermined. Germline V gene sequence: CDR1 LGHDT, CDR2 YNNKEL (reference sequence). V was cut by 0 bases and J by 1 base, with 15 bases left in between. The CDR3 spans 17 residues.

This clone was counted a few times. J is TRBJ1-1 and V is TRBV11-2; 7 bases agree with TRBD1. Germline CDR1 SGHAT, CDR2 FQNNGV. J lost 7 bases, V lost 1 base, and 6 bases had no gene match. The CDR3 length is 14 residues. The CDR3 DNA reads TGTGCCAGCAGCTTAGCGACAGGGTTTGGTGAAGCTTTCTTT. It is translated as CASSLATGFGEAFF.

The chain carries TRBV2 and TRBJ1-2; no firm D call. Trimming left V 3 bases short and J 6 bases short, with 17 bases between. The CDR3 spans 15 residues. Germline values: CDR1 SNHLY, CDR2 FYNNEI. CDR3 coding DNA: TGTGCCAGCAGTGATATTACAGAAAGCGGAGATGGCTACACCTTC. Protein product: CASSDITESGDGYTF.

J is TRBJ2-7 and V is TRBV3-1 (or the pseudogene TRBV3-2); 9 bases are shared with TRBD2. Germline V gene lookup returns CDR1 LGHDT and CDR2 YNNKEL (reference sequence). CDR3 length: 14 amino acids. V gave up 3 bases and J gave up 0 bases; unmatched junction bases: 0. In DNA, the CDR3 is TGTGCCAGCAGCCAGACTAGCGGCTCCTACGAGCAGTACTTC. Translated, it gives CASSQTSGSYEQYF.

The genes are TRBV10-3 and TRBJ2-2, with a tentative D call TRBD2 (6 bases). Per the germline V gene, CDR1 is ENHRY and CDR2 is SYGVKD. V gave up 1 base and J gave up 1 base, with 7 bases separating them. The length of the CDR3 is 15 residues. CDR3: CAISEWRGNTGELFF. CDR3 DNA: TGTGCCATCAGTGAGTGGCGGGGGAACACCGGGGAGCTGTTTTTT.